The clone carrying this T cell receptor beta chain appeared a few times. Antigen specificity is unknown. These data belong to a study of T cell repertoires in cytomegalovirus infection. The overall study: Public TCR beta signature analysis indicated the presence of both CMV infection and matching HLA type.

MiXCR, applied by TCRdb to the reads, yields one record per CDR3 protein. Of 740,000 or so distinct CDR3 sequences in the sample, 35% to 40% were seen once. CDR1 is SGHTA, CDR2 FQGTGA, per germline. This CDR3 has 12 residues. Trimming left V 5 bases short and J 8 bases short, with 12 bases between. General study points: Cumulative public TCR beta family frequency identified carriers of CMV plus the relevant HLA.

The clonotype comes from a human donor in good health (CMV status not recorded). Some clones in this sample may be carry-over from other donors' samples. The specimen was PBMCs. This chain connects TRBV7-3 to TRBJ1-2; D ambiguous. CDR3 nucleotides: TGTGCCAGCAGCCCTGGAATCGGCGGCTACACCTTC. This encodes CASSPGIGGYTF.